Below are 28 T cell receptor beta chains sequenced from a single sample in a study of T cell repertoires in cytomegalovirus infection. No cognate antigen is known for these TCRs. TCRdb called the reads again in MiXCR, with one record for every CDR3 protein. Of approximately 280,000 distinct CDR3 sequences listed, approximately 22% were seen once; the top ten hold roughly a fifth. Sample: cultured PBMCs, taken from culture after CMV antigen stimulation. The receptors here all came from a human donor in good health (CMV status not recorded). Some clones in this sample may be carry-over from other donors' samples.

This clonotype was found many times. This chain connects TRBV7-8 to TRBJ2-5, with TRBD1 identical over 7 bases. Germline V gene lookup returns CDR1 SGHVS and CDR2 FQNEAQ. The CDR3 is 15 residues long. Trimming at V came to 5 bases and at J to 2 bases, leaving 8 bases not matched to a gene. DNA of the CDR3: TGTGCCAGCAGCCTAAGGCTACAGGGGCAAGAGACCCAGTACTTC. It translates to CASSLRLQGQETQYF.

The chain is built from TRBV20-1 and TRBJ2-1, with TRBD2 matching over 9 bases. The CDR3 consists of 15 residues. Germline lookup yields CDR1 DFQATT and CDR2 SNEGSKA (reference sequence). Losses at the gene ends were 0 bases for V and 7 bases for J; bases not matched to a gene: 7. The CDR3 coding sequence is TGCAGTGCTAGAGATCCGGCGGGAGGGATAAATGAGCAGTTCTTC. Its protein is CSARDPAGGINEQFF.

This clonotype was counted ten times or more. The gene calls are TRBV7-2 and TRBJ2-2, with no clear D. The ends were cut back, 4 bases at V and 5 bases at J, with 8 bases in the middle. The CDR3 contains 13 residues. CDR1 is SGHTA and CDR2 is FQGNSA in the germline V gene. CDR3 nucleotide sequence: TGTGCCAGCAGCTATGACTGGACCGGGGAGCTGTTTTTT. Protein: CASSYDWTGELFF.

This clonotype was observed a few times. The rearrangement joins TRBV20-1 to TRBJ2-5; the D gene is possibly TRBD1 (6 bases). Germline lookup yields CDR1 DFQATT and CDR2 SNEGSKA (reference sequence). The CDR3 has 13 residues. The ends were cut back, 5 bases at V and 0 bases at J, with 10 bases in the middle. The DNA for the CDR3 is TGCAGTGCTCTAGGACAGTACCAAGAGACCCAGTACTTC. Translated, it gives CSALGQYQETQYF.

This clonotype was observed a handful of times. The rearrangement links TRBV5-1 to TRBJ2-6; TRBD1 is a possible D gene (5 bases). The CDR3 is 14 amino acids. The germline gives CDR1 SGHRS, CDR2 YFSETQ. V lost 7 bases to trimming and J lost 0 bases, with 8 bases between them. In nucleotides, the CDR3 is TGCGCCAGCGGGGCCCTCTCTGGGGCCAACGTCCTGACTTTC. This encodes CASGALSGANVLTF.

This clonotype was counted a few times. This chain uses TRBV4-2 with TRBJ2-2, with D perhaps given as TRBD1 or TRBD2 (5 bases each). V was shortened by 4 bases and J by 0 bases, with 18 bases between the two germline ends. CDR3 size: 18 residues. Per the germline V gene, CDR1 is LGHNA and CDR2 is YNFKEQ. Here the CDR3 reads CASSLRWSEGTNTGELFF. The CDR3 DNA reads TGTGCCAGCAGCCTTAGGTGGTCTGAGGGGACGAACACCGGGGAGCTGTTTTTT.

In its sample, this clonotype was seen a few times. The chain links TRBV6-6 to TRBJ2-7, with D tentatively TRBD2 (6 bases). The CDR3 spans 13 residues. Trimming removed 5 bases at V and 6 bases at J, with 14 bases between. Germline loops: CDR1 MNHNY, CDR2 SVGAGI (reference sequence). CDR3 in amino acids: CASSLQHGGEQYF. DNA for the CDR3: TGTGCCAGCAGTCTCCAGCACGGGGGCGAGCAGTACTTC.

The J gene is TRBJ2-1, the V gene TRBV28; perhaps TRBD1 as D (6 bases). Germline V gene sequence: CDR1 MDHEN, CDR2 SYDVKM. The CDR3 extends over 14 amino acids. Trimming cost V 5 bases and J 1 base, with 9 bases left between them. CDR3 sequence (DNA): TGTGCCAGCAGTAACCAGGGGTCCTACAATGAGCAGTTCTTC. Amino acids: CASSNQGSYNEQFF.

There are many counts of this clonotype. V gene TRBV7-2 combines with J gene TRBJ2-1; D is uncertain. The CDR3 runs 11 residues. V gave up 4 bases and J gave up 10 bases, with 8 bases separating them. Germline CDR1 SGHTA, CDR2 FQGNSA. CDR3 protein: CASSSQLEQFF. The CDR3 DNA reads as TGTGCCAGCAGCTCACAGCTAGAGCAGTTCTTC.

The rearrangement uses TRBV2 and TRBJ2-7, with TRBD2 as a possible D gene (5 bases). The V gene lost 3 bases and the J gene lost 4 bases, with 10 bases spanning the gap. Germline loops: CDR1 SNHLY, CDR2 FYNNEI. The CDR3 extends over 13 amino acids. The CDR3 region has the DNA TGTGCCAGCAGTGAGGGAGCCTCGTACGAGCAGTACTTC. This encodes CASSEGASYEQYF.

The table lists this clonotype with a few counts. This chain links TRBV12-3 or TRBV12-4 with TRBJ2-1; 7 bases line up with TRBD2. This CDR3 has 15 residues. V was clipped by 4 bases and J by 7 bases; unmatched bases: 10. CDR3 protein: CASSSPGGLKNEQFF. DNA for the CDR3: TGTGCCAGCAGTTCGCCGGGAGGCCTAAAGAATGAGCAGTTCTTC.

Only one count was recorded for this clonotype. The V call is TRBV7-4, the J call TRBJ2-2; TRBD1 agrees at 10 bases. V shed 8 bases and J 4 bases; nucleotides not matched to a gene: 7. The CDR3 runs 15 residues. The germline CDR1 and CDR2 sequences are SGHVT and SQSDAQ. In DNA form, the CDR3 reads TGTGCCAGCGTATCCGGGACAGGGGTCACCGGGGAGCTGTTTTTT. As protein: CASVSGTGVTGELFF.

The V call is TRBV12-3 or TRBV12-4, the J call TRBJ1-1, with 9 bases matching TRBD1. CDR3 length: 13 residues. The V segment lost 6 bases and the J segment 5 bases; nucleotides outside the gene matches: 4. The CDR3 sequence is CASRGTGMTEAFF. The CDR3 nucleotides are TGTGCCAGCAGGGGGACAGGGATGACTGAAGCTTTCTTT.

This chain links TRBV20-1 with TRBJ2-7, with 10 bases identical to TRBD2. The V segment lost 3 bases and the J segment 6 bases; nucleotides outside the gene matches: 11. This CDR3 spans 15 amino acids. Germline CDR1 and CDR2: DFQATT and SNEGSKA (reference sequence). This CDR3 reads CSASVPLAGDCEQYV. The DNA of the CDR3 is TGCAGTGCTAGTGTTCCGCTAGCGGGAGATTGCGAGCAGTACGTC.

As for this clonotype: A single base separates this from a much larger clone, so it may be a read error. V usage is TRBV7-2 and J usage is TRBJ2-1; D is possibly TRBD1 or TRBD2 (5 bases each). Trimming left V 4 bases short and J 8 bases short, with 15 bases between. CDR1 and CDR2 from the germline V gene are SGHTA and FQGNSA. CDR3 length: 14 residues. The CDR3 DNA sequence: TGTGCCAGCAGCTCCCCGGGACGGGGCTATGAGCAGTTCTTC. Translating it yields CASSSPGRGYEQFF.

The chain has TRBV7-2 and TRBJ1-3; D uncertain. The germline V gene has CDR1 SGHTA and CDR2 FQGNSA. This CDR3 has 18 amino acids. Trimming left V 1 base short and J 0 bases short, with 16 bases between. The CDR3 DNA sequence: TGTGCCAGCAGCTTAGACGTCCTCGCCCTCAACTCTGGAAACACCATATATTTT. Translated, it gives CASSLDVLALNSGNTIYF.

This clonotype was observed many times. The gene calls are TRBV27 and TRBJ2-2; D is unresolved. CDR3 length equals 13 residues. Trimming removed 3 bases from V and 5 bases from J, with 7 bases in between. The germline CDR1 and CDR2 sequences are MNHEY and SMNVEV (reference sequence). The CDR3 sequence is CASSFDGTGELFF. The DNA for the CDR3 is TGTGCCAGCAGTTTTGACGGGACCGGGGAGCTGTTTTTT.

The rearrangement joins TRBV18 to TRBJ1-1, with D possibly matching TRBD1 (5 bases). V was trimmed by 6 bases and J by 1 base, leaving 12 bases between them. This CDR3 region has 14 residues. CDR1 is KGHSH, CDR2 LQKENI, per germline. CDR3 in amino acids: CASSPAGTNTEAFF. The CDR3 nucleotides read TGTGCCAGCTCGCCCGCCGGGACGAACACTGAAGCTTTCTTT.

In its sample, this clonotype was seen many times. This chain links TRBV19 with TRBJ1-2, with 8 bases aligning to TRBD1. Looked up from germline, CDR1 is LNHDA and CDR2 is SQIVND (reference sequence). V shed 1 base, J shed 4 bases, and the junction held 2 bases outside the gene matches. The CDR3 loop spans 14 amino acids. The CDR3 reads CASSIAGGSYGYTF. The CDR3 DNA reads TGTGCCAGTAGTATAGCAGGGGGCAGCTATGGCTACACCTTC.

The V and J genes are TRBV4-1 and TRBJ2-7; a weak D match, TRBD2 (5 bases). V was clipped by 0 bases and J by 0 bases, with 12 bases between them. This CDR3 comprises 16 residues. Looked up from germline, CDR1 is MGHRA and CDR2 is YSYEKL. The CDR3, as DNA: TGCGCCAGCAGCCAAGATTTACCGGGGAGCTCCTACGAGCAGTACTTC. This translates into CASSQDLPGSSYEQYF.

This clonotype appeared a few times. The V gene is TRBV27, the J gene TRBJ2-6; D perhaps matches TRBD1 (5 bases). Germline CDR1 reads MNHEY; CDR2 reads SMNVEV (reference sequence). This CDR3 spans 16 amino acids. V lost 4 bases and J 0 bases, leaving 10 bases between the germline ends. The CDR3 nucleotides are TGTGCCAGCAGTTCCTTCGGACACTCTGGGGCCAACGTCCTGACTTTC. Protein product: CASSSFGHSGANVLTF.

This clonotype was observed a few times. V usage is TRBV28 and J usage is TRBJ1-1; D is unresolved. The CDR3 runs 12 residues. The V and J ends lost 4 bases and 5 bases respectively, with 8 bases between them. Germline V gene sequence: CDR1 MDHEN, CDR2 SYDVKM. CDR3 amino acids: CASSSRRTEAFF. As DNA, the CDR3 is TGTGCCAGCAGTTCCCGTAGGACTGAAGCTTTCTTT.

This clonotype was picked up many times. V and J are TRBV7-2 and TRBJ1-1, with TRBD1 matching 8 bases. V trimming: 4 bases; J trimming: 6 bases; junction bases outside the gene matches: 1. Germline V lookup: CDR1 SGHTA, CDR2 FQGNSA. This CDR3 comprises 12 residues. CDR3 sequence: CASSSQGAEAFF. The CDR3, as DNA: TGTGCCAGCAGCTCACAGGGGGCTGAAGCTTTCTTT.

This clonotype showed up just a few times. The chain has TRBV12-3 or TRBV12-4 and TRBJ1-4; no reliable D call. CDR3 length: 15 residues. V was pared by 2 bases and J by 2 bases, with 9 bases between. CDR3 coding DNA: TGTGCCAGCAGTTTATTTGGGCCGACTAATGAAAAACTGTTTTTT. This translates into CASSLFGPTNEKLFF.

This chain links TRBV18 with TRBJ1-6; 10 nucleotides line up with TRBD1. The CDR3 covers 16 residues. J gave up 10 bases and V 6 bases, and 12 bases lay outside the gene matches. Per the germline V gene, CDR1 is KGHSH and CDR2 is LQKENI. The DNA for the CDR3 is TGTGCCAGCTCCCGGGCCGGGACAGGGGATTTCTCACCCCTCCACTTT. This sequence encodes CASSRAGTGDFSPLHF.

J is TRBJ1-4 and V is TRBV19; 11 bases fit TRBD1. In germline, CDR1 is LNHDA, CDR2 SQIVND (reference sequence). The J segment lost 8 bases and the V segment lost 3 bases, leaving 2 bases of the junction unmatched. This CDR3 is 14 amino acids long. Here the CDR3 DNA reads TGTGCCAGTAGTATTTGGACAGGGGGCGAAAAACTGTTTTTT. This translates into CASSIWTGGEKLFF.

This clonotype is classed as medium-sized. The chain recombines TRBV28 with TRBJ1-4, with unresolved D. This CDR3 region has 16 residues. Germline CDR1 is MDHEN and CDR2 is SYDVKM. V dropped 1 base and J dropped 0 bases, with 9 bases sitting between them. Here the CDR3 reads CASSLLEGATNEKLFF. The CDR3 DNA is TGTGCCAGCAGTTTATTGGAGGGAGCAACTAATGAAAAACTGTTTTTT.

The table lists this clonotype with a few counts. The V call is TRBV19, the J call TRBJ2-1; 8 nucleotides line up with TRBD2. Trimming removed 7 bases from V and 8 bases from J; junction bases left unmatched: 13. There are 15 residues in the CDR3. Germline-derived CDR1 and CDR2 are LNHDA and SQIVND (reference sequence). The CDR3 region has the DNA TGTGCCAGTACCGATGGGCGGGCGGGAGGTGATGAGCAGTTCTTC. Residues: CASTDGRAGGDEQFF.